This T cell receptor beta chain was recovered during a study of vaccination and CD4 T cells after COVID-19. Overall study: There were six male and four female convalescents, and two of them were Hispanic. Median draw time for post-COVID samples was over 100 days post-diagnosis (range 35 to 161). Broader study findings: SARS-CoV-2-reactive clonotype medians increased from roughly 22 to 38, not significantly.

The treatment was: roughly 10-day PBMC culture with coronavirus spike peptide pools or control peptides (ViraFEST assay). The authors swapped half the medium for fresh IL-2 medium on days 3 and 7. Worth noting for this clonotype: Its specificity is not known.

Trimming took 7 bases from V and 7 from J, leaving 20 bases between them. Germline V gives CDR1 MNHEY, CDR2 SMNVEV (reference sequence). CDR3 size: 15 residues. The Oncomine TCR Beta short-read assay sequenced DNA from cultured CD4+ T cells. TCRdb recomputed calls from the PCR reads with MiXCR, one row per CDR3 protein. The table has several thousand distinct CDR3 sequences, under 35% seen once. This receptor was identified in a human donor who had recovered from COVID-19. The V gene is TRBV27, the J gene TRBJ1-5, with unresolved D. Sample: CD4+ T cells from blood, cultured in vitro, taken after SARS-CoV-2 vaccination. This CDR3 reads CASIPPVTSEQPQHF. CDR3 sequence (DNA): TGTGCCAGCATACCACCCGTGACATCGGAACAGCCCCAGCATTTT.